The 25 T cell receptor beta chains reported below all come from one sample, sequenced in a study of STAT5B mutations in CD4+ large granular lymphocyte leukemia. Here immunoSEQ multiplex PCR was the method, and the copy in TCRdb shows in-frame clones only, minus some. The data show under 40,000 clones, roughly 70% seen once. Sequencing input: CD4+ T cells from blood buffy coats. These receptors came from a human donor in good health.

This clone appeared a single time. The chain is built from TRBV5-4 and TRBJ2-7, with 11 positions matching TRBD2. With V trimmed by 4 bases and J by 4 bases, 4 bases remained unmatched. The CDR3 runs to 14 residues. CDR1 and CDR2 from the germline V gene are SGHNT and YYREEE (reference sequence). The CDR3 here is CASSAGLAEYEQYF. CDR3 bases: TGTGCCAGCAGCGCGGGACTAGCGGAATACGAGCAGTACTTC.

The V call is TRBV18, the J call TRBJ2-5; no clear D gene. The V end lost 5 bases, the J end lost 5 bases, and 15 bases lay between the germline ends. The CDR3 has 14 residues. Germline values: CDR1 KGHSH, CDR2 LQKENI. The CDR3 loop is CASSSTVGGETQYF. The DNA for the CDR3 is TGTGCCAGCTCATCCACTGTGGGTGGTGAGACCCAGTACTTC.

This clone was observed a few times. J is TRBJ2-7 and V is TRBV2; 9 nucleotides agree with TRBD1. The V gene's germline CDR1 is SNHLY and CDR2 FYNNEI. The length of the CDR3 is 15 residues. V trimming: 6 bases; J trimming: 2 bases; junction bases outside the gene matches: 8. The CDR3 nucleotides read TGTGCCAGCAGGGACCGGGACAGGGTAACCTACGAGCAGTACTTC. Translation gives CASRDRDRVTYEQYF.

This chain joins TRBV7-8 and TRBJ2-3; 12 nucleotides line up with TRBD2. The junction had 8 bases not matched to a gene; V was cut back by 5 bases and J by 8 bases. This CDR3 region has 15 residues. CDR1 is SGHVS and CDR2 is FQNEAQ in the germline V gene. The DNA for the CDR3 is TGTGCCAGCAGCCCATCTAGCGGGGGGGCTGGTACGCAGTATTTT. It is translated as CASSPSSGGAGTQYF.

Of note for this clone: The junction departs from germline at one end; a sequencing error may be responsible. CDR3 DNA sequence: TGTGCCAGCAGTACACGGGGTGAAAAACTGTTTTTT. This gives the protein CASSTRGEKLFF. The chain combines TRBV19 with TRBJ1-4; D gene ambiguous. The germline V gene encodes CDR1 LNHDA and CDR2 SQIVND (reference sequence). This CDR3 is built from 12 residues.

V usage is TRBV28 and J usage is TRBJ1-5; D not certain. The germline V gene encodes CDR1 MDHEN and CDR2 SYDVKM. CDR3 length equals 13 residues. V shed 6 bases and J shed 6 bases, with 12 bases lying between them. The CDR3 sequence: CASSRGKGQPQHF. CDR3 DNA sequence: TGTGCCAGCAGCAGAGGAAAGGGTCAGCCCCAGCATTTT.

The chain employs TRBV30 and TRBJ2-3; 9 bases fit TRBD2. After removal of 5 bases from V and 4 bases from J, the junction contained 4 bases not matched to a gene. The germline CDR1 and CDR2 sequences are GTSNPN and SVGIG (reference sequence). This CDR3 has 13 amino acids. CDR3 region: CAWALAGPDTQYF. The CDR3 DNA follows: TGTGCCTGGGCCCTAGCGGGGCCAGATACGCAGTATTTT. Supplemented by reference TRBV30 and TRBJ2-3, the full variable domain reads SQTIHQWPATLVQPVGSPLSLECTVEGTSNPNLYWYRQAAGRGLQLLFYSVGIGQISSEVPQNLSASRPQDRQFILSSKKLLLSDSGFYLCAWALAGPDTQYFGPGTRLTVL.

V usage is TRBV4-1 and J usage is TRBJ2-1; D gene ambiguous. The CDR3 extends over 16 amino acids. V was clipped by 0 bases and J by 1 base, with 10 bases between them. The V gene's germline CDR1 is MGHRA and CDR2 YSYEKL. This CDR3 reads CASSQDRPASYNEQFF. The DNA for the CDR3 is TGCGCCAGCAGCCAAGATAGGCCGGCATCCTACAATGAGCAGTTCTTC.

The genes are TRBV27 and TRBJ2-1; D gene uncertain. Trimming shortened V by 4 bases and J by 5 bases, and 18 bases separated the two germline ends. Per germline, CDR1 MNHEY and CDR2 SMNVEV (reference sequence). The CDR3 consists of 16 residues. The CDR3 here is CASSSRKSPRHNEQFF. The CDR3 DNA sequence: TGTGCCAGCAGTTCTCGTAAATCCCCAAGACACAATGAGCAGTTCTTC.

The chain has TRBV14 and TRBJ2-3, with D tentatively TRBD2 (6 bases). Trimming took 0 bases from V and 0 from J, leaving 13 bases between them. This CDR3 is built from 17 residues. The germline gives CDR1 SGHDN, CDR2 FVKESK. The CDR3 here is CASSQDSGFRSTDTQYF. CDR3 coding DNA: TGTGCCAGCAGCCAAGATAGCGGTTTTAGAAGCACAGATACGCAGTATTTT.

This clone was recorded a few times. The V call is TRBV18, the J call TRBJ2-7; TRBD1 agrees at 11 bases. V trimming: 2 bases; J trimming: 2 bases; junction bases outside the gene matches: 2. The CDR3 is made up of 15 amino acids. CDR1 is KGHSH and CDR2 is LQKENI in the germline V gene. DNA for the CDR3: TGTGCCAGCTCACCATCGGGACAGGGGGCCTACGAGCAGTACTTC. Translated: CASSPSGQGAYEQYF.

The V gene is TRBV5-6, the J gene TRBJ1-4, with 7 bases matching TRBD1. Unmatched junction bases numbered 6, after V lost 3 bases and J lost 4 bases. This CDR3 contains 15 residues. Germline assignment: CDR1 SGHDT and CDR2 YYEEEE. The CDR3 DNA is TGTGCCAGCAGCTCTACAGGGGACGGTAATGAAAAACTGTTTTTT. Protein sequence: CASSSTGDGNEKLFF.

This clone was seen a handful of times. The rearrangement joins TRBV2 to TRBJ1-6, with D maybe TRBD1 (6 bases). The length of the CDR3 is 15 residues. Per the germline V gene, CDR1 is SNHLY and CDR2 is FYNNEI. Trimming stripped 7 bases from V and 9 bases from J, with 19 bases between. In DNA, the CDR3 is TGTGCCAGCAAGGGGGGACGAGAGGGGATTTCACCCCTCCACTTT. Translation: CASKGGREGISPLHF.

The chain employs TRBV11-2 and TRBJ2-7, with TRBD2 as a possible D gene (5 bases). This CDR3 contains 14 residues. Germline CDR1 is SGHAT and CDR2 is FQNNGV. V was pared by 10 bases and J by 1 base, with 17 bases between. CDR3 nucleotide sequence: TGTGCCACCTCGGGCCGGGGTGCTTCCTACGAGCAGTACTTC. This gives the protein CATSGRGASYEQYF.

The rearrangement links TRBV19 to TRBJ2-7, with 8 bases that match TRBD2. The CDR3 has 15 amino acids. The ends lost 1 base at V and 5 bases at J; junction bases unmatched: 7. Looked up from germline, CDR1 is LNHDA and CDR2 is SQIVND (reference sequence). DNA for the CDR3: TGTGCCAGTAGTATAGTAGCGGGGACTCCCCACGAGCAGTACTTC. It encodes CASSIVAGTPHEQYF.

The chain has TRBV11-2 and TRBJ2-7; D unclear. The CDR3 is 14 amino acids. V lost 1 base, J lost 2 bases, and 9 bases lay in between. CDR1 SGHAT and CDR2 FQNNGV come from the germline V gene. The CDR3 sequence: CASSLVVRTYEQYF. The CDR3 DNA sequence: TGTGCCAGCAGCTTAGTCGTCCGAACCTACGAGCAGTACTTC.

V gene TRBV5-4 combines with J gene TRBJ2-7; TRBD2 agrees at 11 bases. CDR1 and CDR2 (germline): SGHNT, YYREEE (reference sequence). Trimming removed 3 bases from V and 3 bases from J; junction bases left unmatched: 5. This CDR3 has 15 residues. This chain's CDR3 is CASSSLAGGGYEQYF. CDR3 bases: TGTGCCAGCAGCTCCCTAGCGGGGGGTGGCTACGAGCAGTACTTC.

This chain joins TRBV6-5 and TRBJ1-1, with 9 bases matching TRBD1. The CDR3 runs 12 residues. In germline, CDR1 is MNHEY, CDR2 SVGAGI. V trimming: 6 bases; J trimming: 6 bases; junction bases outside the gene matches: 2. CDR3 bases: TGTGCCAGCAGCTGGACAGGGGCTGAAGCTTTCTTT. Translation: CASSWTGAEAFF.

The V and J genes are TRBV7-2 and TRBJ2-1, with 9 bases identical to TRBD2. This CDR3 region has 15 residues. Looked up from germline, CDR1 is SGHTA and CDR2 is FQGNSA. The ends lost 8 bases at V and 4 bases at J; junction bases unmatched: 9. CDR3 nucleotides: TGTGCCAGCTCGGACAGCGGGGGGAAGTACAATGAGCAGTTCTTC. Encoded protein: CASSDSGGKYNEQFF.

The CDR3 bases are TGTGCCAGTACCCCCCCGGGATCTGGCTACACCTTC. It encodes CASTPPGSGYTF. This sequence joins TRBV19 and TRBJ1-2; D is uncertain. The CDR3 is made up of 12 amino acids. Trimming shortened V by 7 bases and J by 7 bases, and 13 bases separated the two germline ends. Germline CDR1 reads LNHDA; CDR2 reads SQIVND (reference sequence).

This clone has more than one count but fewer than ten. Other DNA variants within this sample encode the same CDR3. CDR3 sequence: CASSQRTEAFF. The DNA of the CDR3 is TGTGCCAGCTCACAAAGAACTGAAGCTTTCTTT. V is TRBV18 and J is TRBJ1-1; D ambiguous. The germline V gene encodes CDR1 KGHSH and CDR2 LQKENI. Between the trimmed V and J ends, which lost 4 bases and 5 bases, there was a span of 5 bases. CDR3 size: 11 residues.

CDR3 nucleotide sequence: TGTGCCAGCACTCAGGGGATGGTGGGGGAGCTGTTTTTT. Translating it yields CASTQGMVGELFF. V is TRBV2 and J is TRBJ2-2; TRBD1 is a possible D gene (6 bases). V was shortened by 7 bases and J by 8 bases, with 14 bases between the two germline ends. The CDR3 has 13 residues. Germline V gene data show CDR1 as SNHLY and CDR2 as FYNNEI.

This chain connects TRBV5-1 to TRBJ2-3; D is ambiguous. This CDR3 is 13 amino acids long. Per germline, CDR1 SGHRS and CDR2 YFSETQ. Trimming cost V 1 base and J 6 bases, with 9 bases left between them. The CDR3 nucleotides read TGCGCCAGCAGCTTGCCCCCCGAGGATACGCAGTATTTT. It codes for CASSLPPEDTQYF.

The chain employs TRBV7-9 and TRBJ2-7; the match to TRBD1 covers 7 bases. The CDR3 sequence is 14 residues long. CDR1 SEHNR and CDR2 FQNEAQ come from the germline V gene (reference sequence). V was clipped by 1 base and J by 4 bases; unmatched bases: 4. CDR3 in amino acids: CASSLEGARYEQYF. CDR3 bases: TGTGCCAGCAGCTTAGAGGGGGCAAGATACGAGCAGTACTTC.

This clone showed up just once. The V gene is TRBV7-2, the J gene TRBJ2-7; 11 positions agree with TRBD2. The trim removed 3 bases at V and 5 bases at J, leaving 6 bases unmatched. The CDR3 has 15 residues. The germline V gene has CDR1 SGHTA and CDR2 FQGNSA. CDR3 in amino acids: CASSFLAGGAHEQYF. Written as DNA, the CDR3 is TGTGCCAGCAGCTTCCTAGCGGGGGGTGCCCACGAGCAGTACTTC.